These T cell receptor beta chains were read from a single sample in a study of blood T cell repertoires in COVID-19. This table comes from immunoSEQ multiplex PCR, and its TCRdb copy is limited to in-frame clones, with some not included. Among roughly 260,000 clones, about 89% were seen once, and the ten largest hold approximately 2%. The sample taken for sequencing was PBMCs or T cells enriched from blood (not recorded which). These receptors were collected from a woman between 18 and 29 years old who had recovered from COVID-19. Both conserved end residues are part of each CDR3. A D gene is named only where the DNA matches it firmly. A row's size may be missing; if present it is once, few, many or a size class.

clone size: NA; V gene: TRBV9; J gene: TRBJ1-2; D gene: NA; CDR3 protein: CASSVGRDGYTF; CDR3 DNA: TGTGCCAGCAGCGTAGGACGGGATGGCTACACCTTC
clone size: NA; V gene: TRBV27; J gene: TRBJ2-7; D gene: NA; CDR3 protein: CASSFAGEQQYF; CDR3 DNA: TGTGCCAGCAGTTTTGCCGGGGAACAGCAGTACTTC
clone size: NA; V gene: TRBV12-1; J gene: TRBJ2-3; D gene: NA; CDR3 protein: CASSFALRGGRTDTQYF; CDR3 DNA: TGTGCCAGCAGCTTTGCGCTGCGGGGGGGCCGCACAGATACGCAGTATTTT
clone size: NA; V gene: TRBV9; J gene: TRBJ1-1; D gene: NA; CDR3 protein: CASSVAGARTEAFF; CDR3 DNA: TGTGCCAGCAGCGTAGCAGGGGCGCGGACTGAAGCTTTCTTT
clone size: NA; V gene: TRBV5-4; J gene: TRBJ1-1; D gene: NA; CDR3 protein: CASSLGASEAFF; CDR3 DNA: TGTGCCAGCAGCTTGGGTGCGTCTGAAGCTTTCTTT
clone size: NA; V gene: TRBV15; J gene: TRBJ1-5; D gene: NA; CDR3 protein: CATSRDRGEPQHF; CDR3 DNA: TGTGCCACCAGCAGAGATCGGGGAGAGCCCCAGCATTTT
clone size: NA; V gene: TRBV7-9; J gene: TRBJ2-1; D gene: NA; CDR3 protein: CASSLNTRSSYNEQFF; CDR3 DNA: TGTGCCAGCAGCTTAAACACGCGGAGCTCCTACAATGAGCAGTTCTTC
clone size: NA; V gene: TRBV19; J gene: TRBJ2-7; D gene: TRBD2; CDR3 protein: CASSIKTPLAGLSSYEQYF; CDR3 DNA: TGTGCCAGTAGTATAAAGACCCCACTAGCGGGATTGTCCTCCTACGAGCAGTACTTC
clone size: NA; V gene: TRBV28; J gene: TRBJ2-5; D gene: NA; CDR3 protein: CASSLFQGRQETQYF; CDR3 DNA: TGTGCCAGCAGTTTATTCCAGGGGCGGCAAGAGACCCAGTACTTC
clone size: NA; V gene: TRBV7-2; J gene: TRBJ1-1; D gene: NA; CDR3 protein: CGGGGTEAFF; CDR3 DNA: TGTGGGGGGGGTGGAACTGAAGCTTTCTTT
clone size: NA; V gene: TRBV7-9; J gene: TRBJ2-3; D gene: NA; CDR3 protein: CASSLSQEGTDTQYF; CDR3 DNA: TGTGCCAGCAGCTTGTCGCAGGAGGGTACAGATACGCAGTATTTT
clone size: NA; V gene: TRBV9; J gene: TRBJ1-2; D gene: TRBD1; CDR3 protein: CASSQGVYGYTF; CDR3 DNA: TGTGCCAGCAGCCAGGGGGTATACGGCTACACCTTC
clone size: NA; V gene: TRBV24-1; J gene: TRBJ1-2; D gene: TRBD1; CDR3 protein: CATSDPGQLYGYTF; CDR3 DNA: TGTGCCACCAGTGACCCGGGACAGCTCTATGGCTACACCTTC
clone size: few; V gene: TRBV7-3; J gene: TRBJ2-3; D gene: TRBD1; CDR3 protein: CASSPTTGGPDTQYF; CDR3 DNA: TGTGCCAGCAGCCCTACGACAGGGGGTCCAGATACGCAGTATTTT
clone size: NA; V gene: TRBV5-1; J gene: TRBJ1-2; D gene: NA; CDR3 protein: CASSLTQGEGGYTF; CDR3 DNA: TGCGCCAGCAGCTTGACGCAGGGTGAAGGCGGCTACACCTTC
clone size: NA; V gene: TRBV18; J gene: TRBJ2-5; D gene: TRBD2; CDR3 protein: CASSPMASGGRSPETQYF; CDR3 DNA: TGTGCCAGCTCACCAATGGCTAGCGGGGGCCGGTCCCCTGAGACCCAGTACTTC
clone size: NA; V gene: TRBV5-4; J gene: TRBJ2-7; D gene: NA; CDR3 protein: CASSLAGDSYEQYF; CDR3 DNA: TGTGCCAGCAGCTTGGCGGGGGACTCCTACGAGCAGTACTTC
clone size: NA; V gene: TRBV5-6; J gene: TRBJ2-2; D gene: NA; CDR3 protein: CASSVWGGEITGELFF; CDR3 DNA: TGTGCCAGCAGCGTCTGGGGAGGCGAGATCACCGGGGAGCTGTTTTTT
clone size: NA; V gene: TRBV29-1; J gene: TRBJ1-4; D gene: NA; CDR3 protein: CSVEDRRGLFF; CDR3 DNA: TGCAGCGTTGAAGATCGACGGGGACTGTTTTTT